This T cell receptor beta chain comes out of a study of T cell repertoires in cytomegalovirus infection. For the study at large: From public TCR beta signatures came an indication of both CMV infection and matching HLA type. Study-wide points: CMV carriers with the relevant HLA were identified by cumulative public TCR beta family frequency. The ex vivo response was dominated by HLA-C-restricted CMV-specific TCR beta clonotypes.

TCRdb processed the reads anew with MiXCR; each CDR3 protein has one entry. The sample lists hundreds of thousands of distinct CDR3 sequences; roughly 36% were seen once. This clonotype was seen a few times. Its antigen is still unknown. In germline, CDR1 is MNHNS, CDR2 SASEGT. This CDR3 has 16 amino acids. J was trimmed by 1 base and V by 3 bases; bases with no gene match: 7. The chain combines TRBV6-1 with TRBJ2-5, with 8 positions matching TRBD2. This TCR derives from a human donor in good health (CMV status not recorded). Some clones in this sample may be carry-over from other donors' samples. The sequenced material came from PBMCs. The chain's CDR3 is CASSEASSGLQETQYF. The CDR3 bases are TGTGCCAGCAGTGAGGCGTCTAGCGGGCTCCAAGAGACCCAGTACTTC.